Shown below are 29 T cell receptor beta chains from a single sample sequenced in a study of control samples from healthy donors and cancer patients. Sequenced by immunoSEQ multiplex PCR; TCRdb stores in-frame clones only, minus some. The sample has about 120,000 clones; about nine tenths are singletons. The sequenced sample consisted of blood. The receptors come from a man between 35 and 55 years old in good health.

This chain uses TRBV2 with TRBJ1-1; 7 nucleotides line up with TRBD1. Trimming took 4 bases from V and 5 from J; bases not matched to a gene: 10. CDR3 length: 15 amino acids. Germline V gives CDR1 SNHLY, CDR2 FYNNEI. CDR3 DNA: TGTGCCAGCAGTGTCGGACAGGTCCGCCAGACTGAAGCTTTCTTT. Translating it yields CASSVGQVRQTEAFF.

This clone was detected only once. The gene calls are TRBV7-9 and TRBJ1-1; D may be TRBD1 (5 bases). Deletions cut 5 bases from V and 5 bases from J, with 15 bases between. The CDR3 is 14 residues long. Germline lookup yields CDR1 SEHNR and CDR2 FQNEAQ (reference sequence). The CDR3 DNA sequence: TGTGCCAGCAGCGCCCGGGGCCGGGGGACTGAAGCTTTCTTT. As protein: CASSARGRGTEAFF.

V gene TRBV12-3 or TRBV12-4 combines with J gene TRBJ1-2; D ambiguous. This CDR3 has 11 amino acids. V shed 9 bases and J shed 3 bases, with 8 bases lying between them. CDR3 sequence reads: CASRDDYGYTF. CDR3 DNA sequence: TGTGCCAGTCGCGATGACTATGGCTACACCTTC.

This clone turned up a few times. The V call is TRBV12-3 or TRBV12-4, the J call TRBJ1-3; D is uncertain. This CDR3 is built from 13 residues. Trimming removed 10 bases at V and 0 bases at J, with 10 bases between. CDR3: CATTLNSGNTIYF. For the CDR3, the DNA is TGTGCCACCACGCTTAACTCTGGAAACACCATATATTTT.

This chain uses TRBV25-1 with TRBJ1-5; weak D call: TRBD1 (5 bases). This CDR3 comprises 16 residues. Germline V lookup: CDR1 MGHDK, CDR2 SYGVNS. With 4 bases removed from V and 0 bases from J, the gap between germline ends came to 13 bases. The CDR3 nucleotides read TGTGCCAGCAGTGGGGCCGGGACGGATAGCAATCAGCCCCAGCATTTT. This encodes CASSGAGTDSNQPQHF.

This clone was seen a single time. The rearrangement joins TRBV24-1 to TRBJ1-5; D is possibly TRBD1 (5 bases). Germline-derived CDR1 and CDR2 are KGHDR and SFDVKD. The CDR3 contains 13 residues. V was trimmed by 7 bases and J by 7 bases, leaving 13 bases between them. CDR3 DNA: TGTGCCACCAGCCCTCCTTCAGGGCAGCCCCAGCATTTT. It translates to CATSPPSGQPQHF.

This rearrangement joins TRBV7-6 to TRBJ1-4; 7 positions match TRBD1. Unmatched junction bases numbered 6, after V lost 1 base and J lost 7 bases. Germline assignment: CDR1 SGHVS and CDR2 FNYEAQ. There are 15 residues in the CDR3. The CDR3 nucleotides read TGTGCCAGCAGCTTAGAGTCAGGGGGGTTTGAAAAACTGTTTTTT. Its translation is CASSLESGGFEKLFF. Filled out from reference TRBV7-6 and TRBJ1-4, the complete variable domain reads GAGVSQSPRYKVTKRGQDVALRCDPISGHVSLYWYRQALGQGPEFLTYFNYEAQQDKSGLPNDRFSAERPEGSISTLTIQRTEQRDSAMYRCASSLESGGFEKLFFGSGTQLSVL.

The chain has TRBV3-1 (or the pseudogene TRBV3-2) and TRBJ1-5, with a tentative D call TRBD1 (5 bases). Between the trimmed V and J ends, which lost 0 bases and 2 bases, there was a span of 20 bases. The CDR3 is 19 residues long. Germline V lookup: CDR1 LGHDT, CDR2 YNNKEL (reference sequence). This chain's CDR3 is CASSQDCIIRVGRNQPQHF. DNA of the CDR3: TGTGCCAGCAGCCAAGATTGTATCATCAGGGTGGGGCGCAATCAGCCCCAGCATTTT.

V and J are TRBV19 and TRBJ2-4; unclear D gene. V lost 4 bases and J 8 bases, leaving 21 bases between the germline ends. The CDR3 consists of 16 residues. Germline values: CDR1 LNHDA, CDR2 SQIVND (reference sequence). Written as DNA, the CDR3 is TGTGCCAGTAGTACACCTACGTCCGGGCCCAGAGACATTCAGTACTTC. Translating gives CASSTPTSGPRDIQYF.

The chain combines TRBV12-2 with TRBJ1-1; TRBD1 is taken as the D call from the table, unchecked against the DNA. TRBV12-2 is labeled a pseudogene. CDR3 length: 15 residues. This CDR3 reads CASRSQGQMNTEAFF. Here the CDR3 DNA reads TGTGCAAGTCGCTCTCAGGGACAGATGAACACTGAAGCTTTCTTT.

J is TRBJ2-1 and V is TRBV12-3 or TRBV12-4; D remains ambiguous. CDR3 size: 13 residues. V lost 3 bases to trimming and J lost 13 bases, with 16 bases between them. The CDR3 sequence: CASSLSVPVVQFF. CDR3 nucleotides: TGTGCCAGCAGTTTGAGCGTCCCGGTTGTACAGTTCTTC.

The chain is built from TRBV24-1 and TRBJ2-5; D is unclear. This CDR3 is built from 14 residues. Germline V CDR1 and CDR2: KGHDR, SFDVKD. Trimming pared 1 base from V and 2 bases from J, leaving 7 bases between. CDR3 in DNA: TGTGCCACCAGTGATTTATGGGTTCAAGAGACCCAGTACTTC. Protein sequence: CATSDLWVQETQYF.

This clone appeared a few times. The V and J genes are TRBV19 and TRBJ1-1, with a weak D call TRBD1 (6 bases). This CDR3 has 15 residues. Germline CDR1 LNHDA, CDR2 SQIVND (reference sequence). Trimming left V 5 bases short and J 0 bases short, with 13 bases between. The DNA for the CDR3 is TGTGCCAGTAGTGCCCCCGGGGGGCTGAACACTGAAGCTTTCTTT. This sequence encodes CASSAPGGLNTEAFF.

The V and J genes are TRBV5-1 and TRBJ2-7; no definite D call. Germline V gene sequence: CDR1 SGHRS, CDR2 YFSETQ. The CDR3 has 14 residues. V lost 4 bases, J lost 4 bases, and 15 bases lay in between. The CDR3 spells CASSVQPTSYEQYF. Here the CDR3 DNA reads TGCGCCAGCAGCGTTCAGCCGACCTCTTACGAGCAGTACTTC.

The genes are TRBV3-1 (or the pseudogene TRBV3-2) and TRBJ2-1, with D hard to call. Germline V CDR1 and CDR2: LGHDT, YNNKEL (reference sequence). V lost 1 base to trimming and J lost 10 bases, with 11 bases between them. The CDR3 extends over 13 amino acids. The CDR3 DNA sequence: TGTGCCAGCAGCCAAGGAGGCCGGCGAGAGCAGTTCTTC. Protein sequence: CASSQGGRREQFF.

This sequence joins TRBV5-4 and TRBJ2-5; 16 bases are a match to TRBD2. Germline V gene sequence: CDR1 SGHNT, CDR2 YYREEE (reference sequence). V shed 4 bases, J shed 5 bases, and the junction held 8 bases outside the gene matches. The CDR3 runs 17 residues. CDR3 bases: TGTGCCAGCAGCCCCGGGACTAGCGGGGGGGCCGGTGAGACCCAGTACTTC. It specifies CASSPGTSGGAGETQYF. Variable domain in full (rest from reference TRBV5-4 and TRBJ2-5): ETGVTQSPTHLIKTRGQQVTLRCSSQSGHNTVSWYQQALGQGPQFIFQYYREEENGRGNFPPRFSGLQFPNYSSELNVNALELDDSALYLCASSPGTSGGAGETQYFGPGTRLLVL.

The CDR3 here is CASSREGGLYNQPQHF. The CDR3, as DNA: TGTGCCAGCAGCCGAGAAGGGGGACTGTACAATCAGCCCCAGCATTTT. The rearrangement links TRBV6-6 to TRBJ1-5, with D possibly being TRBD1 (6 bases). The germline V gene encodes CDR1 MNHNY and CDR2 SVGAGI (reference sequence). The CDR3 is 16 amino acids. V gave up 6 bases and J gave up 3 bases, with 18 bases separating them.

This clone was seen more than once but under ten times. The rearrangement links TRBV5-6 to TRBJ2-1; the match to TRBD2 covers 8 bases. The CDR3 contains 16 residues. Germline-derived CDR1 and CDR2 are SGHDT and YYEEEE. V trimming: 0 bases; J trimming: 3 bases; junction bases outside the gene matches: 5. CDR3 coding DNA: TGTGCCAGCAGCTTGGACGGGGGGGCATACTACAATGAGCAGTTCTTC. Protein product: CASSLDGGAYYNEQFF.

The chain couples TRBV2 to TRBJ1-1; D remains unclear. V lost 8 bases, J lost 1 base, and 8 bases lay in between. The CDR3 consists of 12 residues. Germline CDR1 reads SNHLY; CDR2 reads FYNNEI. This chain's CDR3 is CASRISNTEAFF. The CDR3 coding sequence is TGTGCCAGCCGAATATCGAACACTGAAGCTTTCTTT.

The genes are TRBV5-4 and TRBJ1-5; 11 bases align to TRBD1. V shed 3 bases, J shed 6 bases, and the junction held 11 bases outside the gene matches. The CDR3 covers 17 residues. The V gene's germline CDR1 is SGHNT and CDR2 YYREEE (reference sequence). CDR3 residues: CASSSGVGTGGIQPQHF. The DNA for the CDR3 is TGTGCCAGCAGCTCTGGGGTTGGGACAGGGGGGATTCAGCCCCAGCATTTT.

The chain combines TRBV18 with TRBJ1-1; D gene unclear. The CDR3 has 14 amino acids. CDR1 is KGHSH and CDR2 is LQKENI in the germline V gene. Trimming removed 2 bases at V and 2 bases at J, with 9 bases between. The CDR3 loop reads CASSPSFSNTEAFF. The CDR3 region has the DNA TGTGCCAGCTCACCATCTTTCAGTAACACTGAAGCTTTCTTT.

In this sample, this clone turned up once. The V call is TRBV27, the J call TRBJ1-6; TRBD1 is a possible D gene (6 bases). Trimming stripped 5 bases from V and 10 bases from J, with 18 bases between. This CDR3 spans 15 amino acids. Germline-derived CDR1 and CDR2 are MNHEY and SMNVEV (reference sequence). In DNA form, the CDR3 reads TGTGCCAGCAGTCTCGGGGACAACTCATTCTCACCCCTCCACTTT. Residues: CASSLGDNSFSPLHF.

This chain joins TRBV7-9 and TRBJ2-6, with D perhaps TRBD1 (5 bases). The CDR3 extends over 17 amino acids. In germline, CDR1 is SEHNR, CDR2 FQNEAQ (reference sequence). V was pared by 5 bases and J by 0 bases, with 14 bases between. CDR3 DNA: TGTGCCAGCAGCATCAGGGTGGGAAGCTCTGGGGCCAACGTCCTGACTTTC. It codes for CASSIRVGSSGANVLTF.

This clone was detected only a few times. The chain couples TRBV7-9 to TRBJ2-7; 10 nucleotides align to TRBD2. The CDR3 sequence is 14 residues long. CDR1 is SEHNR and CDR2 is FQNEAQ in the germline V gene (reference sequence). V lost 5 bases to trimming and J lost 5 bases; unmatched junction nucleotides: 6. CDR3 in amino acids: CASSVLAGVHEQYF. CDR3 sequence (DNA): TGTGCCAGCAGCGTTCTAGCGGGGGTTCACGAGCAGTACTTC.

The rearrangement joins TRBV2 to TRBJ1-1, with 9 bases lining up with TRBD1. CDR3 length: 13 residues. The V and J ends lost 9 bases and 1 base, in that order; junction bases with no gene match: 3. Germline V CDR1 and CDR2: SNHLY, FYNNEI. The CDR3 loop is CARTGGPNTEAFF. CDR3 bases: TGTGCCAGAACAGGGGGCCCGAACACTGAAGCTTTCTTT.

The rearrangement joins TRBV9 to TRBJ2-1; 7 bases align to TRBD1. Germline V CDR1 and CDR2: SGDLS, YYNGEE. This CDR3 comprises 13 residues. Trimming at V came to 4 bases and at J to 10 bases, leaving 8 bases not matched to a gene. The CDR3 nucleotides read TGTGCCAGCAGCTTCGACAGGGATCGCGAGCAGTTCTTC. Translation: CASSFDRDREQFF.

A remark on this clone: This CDR3 is also generated by other DNA sequences in the sample. The rearrangement joins TRBV5-1 to TRBJ2-5; D is unclear. The germline V gene has CDR1 SGHRS and CDR2 YFSETQ. Trimming stripped 0 bases from V and 6 bases from J, with 3 bases between. This CDR3 is 11 amino acids long. Here the CDR3 DNA reads TGCGCCAGCAGCTTGGAGCAGACCCAGTACTTC. Protein sequence: CASSLEQTQYF.

CDR3 in amino acids: CASGAGGNEQFF. For the CDR3, the DNA is TGCGCCAGCGGCGCAGGAGGCAATGAGCAGTTCTTC. V is TRBV5-1 and J is TRBJ2-1; maybe TRBD2 (5 bases). CDR3 length: 12 residues. From germline, CDR1 is SGHRS and CDR2 YFSETQ. Deletions cut 7 bases from V and 6 bases from J, with 11 bases between. Variable domain in full (rest from reference TRBV5-1 and TRBJ2-1): KAGVTQTPRYLIKTRGQQVTLSCSPISGHRSVSWYQQTPGQGLQFLFEYFSETQRNKGNFPGRFSGRQFSNSRSEMNVSTLELGDSALYLCASGAGGNEQFFGPGTRLTVL.

CDR3 nucleotides: TGCGCCAGCGGGAACAGCGCAACTAATGAAAAACTGTTTTTT. This codes for CASGNSATNEKLFF. The chain joins TRBV10-2 to TRBJ1-4, with unresolved D. Trimming took 8 bases from V and 0 from J, leaving 10 bases between them. The CDR3 is made up of 14 amino acids. Germline V gene sequence: CDR1 WSHSY, CDR2 SAAADI.